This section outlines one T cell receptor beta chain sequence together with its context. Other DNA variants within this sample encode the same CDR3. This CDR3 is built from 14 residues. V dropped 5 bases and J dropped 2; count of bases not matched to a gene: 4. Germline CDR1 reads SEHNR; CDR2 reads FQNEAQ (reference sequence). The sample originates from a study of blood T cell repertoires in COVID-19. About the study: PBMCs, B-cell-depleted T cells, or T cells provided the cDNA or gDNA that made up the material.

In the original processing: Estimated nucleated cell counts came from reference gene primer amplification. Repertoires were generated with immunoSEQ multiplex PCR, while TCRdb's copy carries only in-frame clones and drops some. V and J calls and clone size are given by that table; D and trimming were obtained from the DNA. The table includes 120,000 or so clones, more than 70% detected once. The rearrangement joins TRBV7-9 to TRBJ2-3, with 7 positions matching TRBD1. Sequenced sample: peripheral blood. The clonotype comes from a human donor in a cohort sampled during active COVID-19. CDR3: CASSPDRPTDTQYF. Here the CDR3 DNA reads TGTGCCAGCAGCCCGGACAGGCCCACAGATACGCAGTATTTT. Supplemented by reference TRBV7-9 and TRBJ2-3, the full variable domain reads DTGVSQNPRHKITKRGQNVTFRCDPISEHNRLYWYRQTLGQGPEFLTYFQNEAQLEKSRLLSDRFSAERPKGSFSTLEIQRTEQGDSAMYLCASSPDRPTDTQYFGPGTRLTVL.